This T cell receptor (beta chain) was captured by sequencing in a study of cytomegalovirus exposure and HLA in healthy donors. Overall study results and limits: In a later analysis, V- and J-gene trimming of beta chains associated with a DCLRE1C missense variant, replicated independently. Donors belonging to an Asian-associated ancestry cluster reportedly showed fewer N-insertions in productive TCRs than the 666-donor mean, according to what a later analysis found.

J lost 3 bases, V lost 5 bases, and 2 bases had no gene match. The CDR3 totals 13 residues. CDR1 is SGHNT, CDR2 YENEEA, per germline. This clone was counted once. Antigen specificity is unknown. The identical CDR3 is also encoded by other nucleotide sequences in the sample. The PCR had 60 Vbeta and 13 Jbeta primers. Per the study methods: An analysis performed later counted 81 million or so unique TCR beta chains (around 9.9 million of them shared). The method was immunoSEQ multiplex PCR; TCRdb's version includes in-frame clones alone and lacks a portion of them. The V and J calls and clone size come from that table; D and trimming were worked out from the DNA. The sample lists around 240,000 clones, 82% occurring once.

The rearrangement uses TRBV11-3 and TRBJ1-1; the match to TRBD1 covers 8 bases. This receptor was obtained from a woman aged 40-49 years in good health and CMV-seropositive. The sequenced sample was PBMCs. In DNA, the CDR3 is TGTGCCAGCAGCCTACAGGGGGACACTGAAGCTTTCTTT. It is translated as CASSLQGDTEAFF.